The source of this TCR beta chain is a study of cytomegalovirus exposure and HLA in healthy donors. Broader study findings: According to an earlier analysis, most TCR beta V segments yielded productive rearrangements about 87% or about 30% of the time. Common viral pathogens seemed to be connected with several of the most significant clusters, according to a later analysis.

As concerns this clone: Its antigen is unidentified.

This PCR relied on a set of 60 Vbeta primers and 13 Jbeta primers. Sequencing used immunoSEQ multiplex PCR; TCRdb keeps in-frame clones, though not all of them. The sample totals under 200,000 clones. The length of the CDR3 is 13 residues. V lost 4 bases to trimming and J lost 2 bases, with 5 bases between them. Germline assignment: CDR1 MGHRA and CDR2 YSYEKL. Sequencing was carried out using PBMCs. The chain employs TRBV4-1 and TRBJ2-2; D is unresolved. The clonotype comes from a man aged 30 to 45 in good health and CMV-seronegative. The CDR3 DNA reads TGCGCCAGCAGCCTACTTAACACCGGGGAGCTGTTTTTT. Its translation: CASSLLNTGELFF.